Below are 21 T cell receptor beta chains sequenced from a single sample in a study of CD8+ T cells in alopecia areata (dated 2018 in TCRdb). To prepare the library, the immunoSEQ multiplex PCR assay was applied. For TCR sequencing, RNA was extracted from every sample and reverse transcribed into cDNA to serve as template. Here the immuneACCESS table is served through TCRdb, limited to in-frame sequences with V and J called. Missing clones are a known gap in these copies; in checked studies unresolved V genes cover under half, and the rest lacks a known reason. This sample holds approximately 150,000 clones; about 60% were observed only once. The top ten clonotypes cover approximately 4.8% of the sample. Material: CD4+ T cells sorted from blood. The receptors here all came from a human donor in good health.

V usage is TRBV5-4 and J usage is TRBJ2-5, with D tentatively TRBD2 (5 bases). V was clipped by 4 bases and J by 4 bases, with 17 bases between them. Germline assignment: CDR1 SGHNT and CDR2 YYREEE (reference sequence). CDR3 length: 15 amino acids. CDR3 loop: CASSRNRARGETQYF. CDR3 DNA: TGTGCCAGCAGCCGTAATCGGGCCCGGGGAGAGACCCAGTACTTC.

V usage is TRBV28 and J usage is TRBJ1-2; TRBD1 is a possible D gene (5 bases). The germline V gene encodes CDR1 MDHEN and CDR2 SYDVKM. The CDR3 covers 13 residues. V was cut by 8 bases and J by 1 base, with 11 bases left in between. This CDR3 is CASARGDNYGYTF. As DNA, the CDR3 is TGTGCCAGCGCTCGGGGCGATAACTATGGCTACACCTTC.

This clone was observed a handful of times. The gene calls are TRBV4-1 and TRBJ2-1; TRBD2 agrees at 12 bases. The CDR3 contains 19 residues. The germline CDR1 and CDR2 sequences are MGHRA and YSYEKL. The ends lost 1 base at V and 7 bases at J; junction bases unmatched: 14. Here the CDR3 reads CASSQGLLGTSGHGNEQFF. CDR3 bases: TGCGCCAGCAGCCAAGGGCTACTGGGGACTAGCGGGCATGGGAATGAGCAGTTCTTC.

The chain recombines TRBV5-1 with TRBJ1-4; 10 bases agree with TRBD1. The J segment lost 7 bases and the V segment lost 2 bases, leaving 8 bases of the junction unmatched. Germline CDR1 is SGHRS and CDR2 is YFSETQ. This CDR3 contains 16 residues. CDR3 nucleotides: TGCGCCAGCAGCTTCCGCCGGAGGGACAGGGGTGAAAAACTGTTTTTT. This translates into CASSFRRRDRGEKLFF.

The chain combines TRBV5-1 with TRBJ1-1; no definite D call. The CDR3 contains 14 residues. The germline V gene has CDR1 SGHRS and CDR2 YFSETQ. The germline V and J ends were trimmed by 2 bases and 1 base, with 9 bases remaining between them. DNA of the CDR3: TGCGCCAGCAGCTTAGCACAGAGGAACACTGAAGCTTTCTTT. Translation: CASSLAQRNTEAFF.

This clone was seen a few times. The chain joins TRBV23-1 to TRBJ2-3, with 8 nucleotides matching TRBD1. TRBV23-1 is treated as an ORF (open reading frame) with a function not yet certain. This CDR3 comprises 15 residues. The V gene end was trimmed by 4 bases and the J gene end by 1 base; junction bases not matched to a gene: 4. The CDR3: CASSRKDRGTDTQYF. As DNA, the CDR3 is TGCGCCAGCAGTCGTAAGGACAGGGGCACAGATACGCAGTATTTT.

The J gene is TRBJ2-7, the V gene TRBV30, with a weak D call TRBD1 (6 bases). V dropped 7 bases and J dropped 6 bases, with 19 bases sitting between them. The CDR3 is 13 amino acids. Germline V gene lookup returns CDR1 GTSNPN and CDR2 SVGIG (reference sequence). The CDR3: CASQSRGIGEQYF. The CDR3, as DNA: TGTGCCTCCCAAAGCAGGGGTATCGGCGAGCAGTACTTC. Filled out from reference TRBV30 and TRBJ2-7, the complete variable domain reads SQTIHQWPATLVQPVGSPLSLECTVEGTSNPNLYWYRQAAGRGLQLLFYSVGIGQISSEVPQNLSASRPQDRQFILSSKKLLLSDSGFYLCASQSRGIGEQYFGPGTRLTVT.

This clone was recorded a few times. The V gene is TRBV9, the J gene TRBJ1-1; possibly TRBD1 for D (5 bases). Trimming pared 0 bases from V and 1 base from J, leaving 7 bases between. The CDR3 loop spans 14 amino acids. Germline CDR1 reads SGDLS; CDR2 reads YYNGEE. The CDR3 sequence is CASSVGGANTEAFF. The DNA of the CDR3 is TGTGCCAGCAGCGTAGGGGGCGCGAACACTGAAGCTTTCTTT.

This CDR3 is CASSEDGYEQYF. As DNA, the CDR3 is TGTGCCAGCAGTGAGGACGGTTACGAGCAGTACTTC. The chain combines TRBV2 with TRBJ2-7; no firm D call. This CDR3 region has 12 residues. Per the germline V gene, CDR1 is SNHLY and CDR2 is FYNNEI. Deletions cut 3 bases from V and 4 bases from J, with 7 bases between.

This chain's CDR3 is CATSGEYSNQPQHF. CDR3 bases: TGTGCCACCAGCGGTGAATATAGCAATCAGCCCCAGCATTTT. The chain carries TRBV15 and TRBJ1-5, with D uncertain. The V and J ends lost 5 bases and 0 bases respectively, with 8 bases between them. The germline V gene encodes CDR1 LNHNV and CDR2 YYDKDF (reference sequence). The CDR3 spans 14 residues.

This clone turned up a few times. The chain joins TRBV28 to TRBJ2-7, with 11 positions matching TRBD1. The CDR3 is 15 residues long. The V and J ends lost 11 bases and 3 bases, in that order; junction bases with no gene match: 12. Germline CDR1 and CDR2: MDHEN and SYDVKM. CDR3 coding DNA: TGTGCCGGATCTTGGACCGGGACAGGGGGCTACGAGCAGTACTTC. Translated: CAGSWTGTGGYEQYF.

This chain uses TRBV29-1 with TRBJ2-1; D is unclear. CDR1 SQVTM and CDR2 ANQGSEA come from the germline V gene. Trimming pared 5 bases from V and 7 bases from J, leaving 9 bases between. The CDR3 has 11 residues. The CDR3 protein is CSVSETNEQFF. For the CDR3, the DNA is TGCAGCGTTAGCGAAACTAATGAGCAGTTCTTC.

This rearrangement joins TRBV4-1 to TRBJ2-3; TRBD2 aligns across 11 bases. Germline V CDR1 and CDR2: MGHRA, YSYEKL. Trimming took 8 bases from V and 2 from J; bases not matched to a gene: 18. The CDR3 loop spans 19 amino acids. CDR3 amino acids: CASRTTGLAGPHYTDTQYF. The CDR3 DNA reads TGCGCCAGCCGCACAACCGGACTAGCGGGTCCTCACTACACAGATACGCAGTATTTT.

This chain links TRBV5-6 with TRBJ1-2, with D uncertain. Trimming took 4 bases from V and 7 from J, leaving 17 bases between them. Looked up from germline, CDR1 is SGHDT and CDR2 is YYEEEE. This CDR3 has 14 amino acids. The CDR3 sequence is CASSRPGLGPGYTF. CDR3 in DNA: TGTGCCAGCAGCCGGCCAGGATTGGGTCCTGGCTACACCTTC.

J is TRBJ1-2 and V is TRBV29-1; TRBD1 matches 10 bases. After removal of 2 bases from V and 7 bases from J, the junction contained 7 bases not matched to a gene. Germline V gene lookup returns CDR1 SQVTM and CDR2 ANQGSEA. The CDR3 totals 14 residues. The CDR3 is CSVERQGARGGYTF. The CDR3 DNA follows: TGCAGCGTTGAACGACAGGGGGCTCGTGGTGGCTACACCTTC. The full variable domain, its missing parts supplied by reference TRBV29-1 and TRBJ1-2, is SAVISQKPSRDICQRGTSLTIQCQVDSQVTMMFWYRQQPGQSLTLIATANQGSEATYESGFVIDKFPISRPNLTFSTLTVSNMSPEDSSIYLCSVERQGARGGYTFGSGTRLTVV.

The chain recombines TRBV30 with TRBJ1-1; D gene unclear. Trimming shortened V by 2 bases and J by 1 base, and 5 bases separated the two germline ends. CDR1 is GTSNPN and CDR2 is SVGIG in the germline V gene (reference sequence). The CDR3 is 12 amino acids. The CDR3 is CAWSSKNTEAFF. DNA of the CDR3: TGTGCCTGGAGTTCGAAGAACACTGAAGCTTTCTTT. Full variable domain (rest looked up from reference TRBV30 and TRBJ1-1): SQTIHQWPATLVQPVGSPLSLECTVEGTSNPNLYWYRQAAGRGLQLLFYSVGIGQISSEVPQNLSASRPQDRQFILSSKKLLLSDSGFYLCAWSSKNTEAFFGQGTRLTVV.

Here the CDR3 reads CAISGTGTYEQYF. The CDR3 region has the DNA TGTGCCATCTCCGGGACTGGGACCTACGAGCAGTACTTC. This sequence joins TRBV10-3 and TRBJ2-7, with a weak D call TRBD2 (6 bases). V was pared by 8 bases and J by 2 bases, with 13 bases between. Germline CDR1 reads ENHRY; CDR2 reads SYGVKD. The CDR3 covers 13 residues.

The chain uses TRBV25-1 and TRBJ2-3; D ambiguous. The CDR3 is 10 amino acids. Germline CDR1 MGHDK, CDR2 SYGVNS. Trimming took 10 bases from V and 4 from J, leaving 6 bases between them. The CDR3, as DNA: TGTGCCACCCGCTCAGATACGCAGTATTTT. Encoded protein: CATRSDTQYF.

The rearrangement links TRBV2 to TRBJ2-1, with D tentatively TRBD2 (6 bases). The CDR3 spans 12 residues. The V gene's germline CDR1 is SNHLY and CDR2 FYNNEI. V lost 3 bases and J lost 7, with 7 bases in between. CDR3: CASSEEGNEQFF. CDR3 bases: TGTGCCAGCAGTGAGGAGGGGAATGAGCAGTTCTTC. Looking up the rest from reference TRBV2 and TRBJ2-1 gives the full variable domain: EPEVTQTPSHQVTQMGQEVILRCVPISNHLYFYWYRQILGQKVEFLVSFYNNEISEKSEIFDDQFSVERPDGSNFTLKIRSTKLEDSAMYFCASSEEGNEQFFGPGTRLTVL.

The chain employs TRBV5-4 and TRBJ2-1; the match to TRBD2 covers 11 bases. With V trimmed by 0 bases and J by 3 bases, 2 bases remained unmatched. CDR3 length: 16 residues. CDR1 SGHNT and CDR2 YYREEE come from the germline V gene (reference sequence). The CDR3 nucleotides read TGTGCCAGCAGCTTGGGACTAGCGGGACTCTACAATGAGCAGTTCTTC. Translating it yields CASSLGLAGLYNEQFF.

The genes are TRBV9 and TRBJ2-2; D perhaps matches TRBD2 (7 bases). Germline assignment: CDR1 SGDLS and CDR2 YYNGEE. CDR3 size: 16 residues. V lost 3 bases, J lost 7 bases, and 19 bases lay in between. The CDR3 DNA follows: TGTGCCAGCAGCGCCCTCGACCCGGGGGGCGGCGGGGAGCTGTTTTTT. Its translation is CASSALDPGGGGELFF. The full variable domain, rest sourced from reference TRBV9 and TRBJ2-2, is DSGVTQTPKHLITATGQRVTLRCSPRSGDLSVYWYQQSLDQGLQFLIQYYNGEERAKGNILERFSAQQFPDLHSELNLSSLELGDSALYFCASSALDPGGGGELFFGEGSRLTVL.